Each of the 3 T cell receptor beta chains below was sequenced from the same sample in a study of response to subunit inactivated influenza vaccine (dated by TCRdb to 2016 to 2019). Library prep was done by RT-PCR. TCRdb lists the instrument as Illumina HiSeq 2500. Clones were called with MiXCR by TCRdb after fastp trimmed the public reads at Q25, and only in-frame beta chains were retained. When rows share a CDR3 protein, they turn into one entry using the most common DNA and genes. Recorded for this sample are hundreds of thousands of distinct CDR3 sequences; 16% of them occurred a single time. The ten largest make up 2.5% to 3.5% of the sample. The input for sequencing was CD4+ T cells sorted from PBMCs, taken 23 to 25 months after vaccination. These receptors were collected from a man aged 45 to 75 who received an inactivated influenza vaccine. Donor details come from another sample of the same person, matched by shared clones.

The rearrangement joins TRBV11-2 to TRBJ2-7; possible D gene TRBD2, 5 bases. V lost 0 bases and J lost 1, with 7 bases in between. The CDR3 extends over 14 amino acids. Germline loops: CDR1 SGHAT, CDR2 FQNNGV. This chain's CDR3 is CASSLDTGSYEQYF. The CDR3 nucleotides are TGTGCCAGCAGCTTAGATACGGGGTCCTACGAGCAGTACTTC.

This clonotype came up many times. Written as DNA, the CDR3 is TGTGCCAGCAGCCGAATGGGGGGAAACACTGAAGCTTTCTTT. Translation: CASSRMGGNTEAFF. The chain uses TRBV7-6 and TRBJ1-1, with a tentative D call TRBD1 (5 bases). The length of the CDR3 is 14 residues. In germline, CDR1 is SGHVS, CDR2 FNYEAQ. V was pared by 5 bases and J by 2 bases, with 12 bases between.

The V and J genes are TRBV12-3 or TRBV12-4 and TRBJ1-1, with TRBD1 matching 7 bases. V was clipped by 5 bases and J by 10 bases; unmatched bases: 13. This CDR3 has 14 residues. CDR3 sequence reads: CASSPRGGARGAFF. The CDR3 DNA sequence: TGTGCCAGCAGTCCCAGGGGGGGGGCGAGGGGAGCTTTCTTT.